These T cell receptor beta chains were read from a single sample in a study of PD-1 blockade in classical Hodgkin lymphoma. Data came from immunoSEQ multiplex PCR; TCRdb stores just in-frame clones and leaves some out. The profile shows about 40,000 clones, approximately 70% of them singletons. The specimen comprised peripheral blood mononuclear cells (PBMCs), sampled before the second cycle of nivolumab. The source is a human donor with classical Hodgkin lymphoma. CDR3s include the opening cysteine and the closing phenylalanine or tryptophan. Fields, in order: CDR3 protein, CDR3 DNA, clone size, J gene, V gene, D gene. A D gene is named only where the DNA matches it firmly. The size of a clone is reported for some rows only, either as once, few or many, or as a class for expanded clones.

CDR3 protein: CASSSDRGSDTEAFF
CDR3 DNA: TGTGCCAGCAGCTCCGACAGAGGATCTGACACTGAAGCTTTCTTT
clone size: NA
J gene: TRBJ1-1
V gene: TRBV2
D gene: NA

CDR3 protein: CSVARFQETQYF
CDR3 DNA: TGCAGCGTTGCCAGATTCCAAGAGACCCAGTACTTC
clone size: NA
J gene: TRBJ2-5
V gene: TRBV29-1
D gene: NA

CDR3 protein: CASSSGLLVMGQYF
CDR3 DNA: TGTGCCAGCTCCTCAGGCCTTCTTGTCATGGGGCAGTACTTC
clone size: NA
J gene: TRBJ2-7
V gene: TRBV2
D gene: NA

CDR3 protein: CASSGGGLAGEEQFF
CDR3 DNA: TGTGCCAGCAGTGGGGGAGGGCTAGCGGGAGAAGAGCAGTTCTTC
clone size: NA
J gene: TRBJ2-1
V gene: TRBV2
D gene: TRBD2

CDR3 protein: CASSPMTASYEQYF
CDR3 DNA: TGTGCCAGCAGCCCTATGACAGCATCCTACGAGCAGTACTTC
clone size: NA
J gene: TRBJ2-7
V gene: TRBV7-2
D gene: NA

CDR3 protein: CAGSGTSTDTQYF
CDR3 DNA: TGTGCCGGCTCCGGGACAAGCACAGATACGCAGTATTTT
clone size: NA
J gene: TRBJ2-3
V gene: TRBV10-3
D gene: NA

CDR3 protein: CATSRSPLAGVTDTQYF
CDR3 DNA: TGTGCCACCAGCAGATCCCCCCTAGCGGGGGTCACAGATACGCAGTATTTT
clone size: NA
J gene: TRBJ2-3
V gene: TRBV15
D gene: TRBD2

CDR3 protein: CASSLEGGYGYTF
CDR3 DNA: TGCGCCAGCAGCTTGGAGGGAGGCTATGGCTACACCTTC
clone size: NA
J gene: TRBJ1-2
V gene: TRBV5-1
D gene: NA

CDR3 protein: CASSQQRGSTGELFF
CDR3 DNA: TGTGCCAGCAGCCAACAAAGGGGTTCCACCGGGGAGCTGTTTTTT
clone size: NA
J gene: TRBJ2-2
V gene: TRBV7-2
D gene: NA

CDR3 protein: CASSLAIDRSEAFF
CDR3 DNA: TGTGCCAGCAGCTTAGCCATCGACAGGAGTGAAGCTTTCTTT
clone size: few
J gene: TRBJ1-1
V gene: TRBV7-6
D gene: NA

CDR3 protein: CASSTGRWTEAFF
CDR3 DNA: TGTGCCAGCAGTACGGGGAGGTGGACTGAAGCTTTCTTT
clone size: NA
J gene: TRBJ1-1
V gene: TRBV6-5
D gene: NA

CDR3 protein: CASSPPLGNTEAFF
CDR3 DNA: TGTGCCAGCTCACCACCTCTGGGGAACACTGAAGCTTTCTTT
clone size: few
J gene: TRBJ1-1
V gene: TRBV18
D gene: NA

CDR3 protein: CASSLVGAAEVRSYTF
CDR3 DNA: TGTGCCAGCAGTTTAGTAGGGGCAGCTGAGGTGAGGAGCTACACCTTC
clone size: NA
J gene: TRBJ1-2
V gene: TRBV27
D gene: NA

CDR3 protein: CASSFLNTEAFF
CDR3 DNA: TGTGCCAGCAGTTTCCTGAACACTGAAGCTTTCTTT
clone size: few
J gene: TRBJ1-1
V gene: TRBV28
D gene: NA

CDR3 protein: CASSVRLQETQYF
CDR3 DNA: TGTGCCAGCAGTGTCAGGCTCCAAGAGACCCAGTACTTC
clone size: NA
J gene: TRBJ2-5
V gene: TRBV6-5
D gene: NA

CDR3 protein: CASRGLSTDTQYF
CDR3 DNA: TGTGCCAGCAGGGGGTTGAGCACAGATACGCAGTATTTT
clone size: few
J gene: TRBJ2-3
V gene: TRBV5-6
D gene: NA

CDR3 protein: CASSVGQPMNTEAFF
CDR3 DNA: TGTGCCAGCAGCGTCGGACAGCCCATGAACACTGAAGCTTTCTTT
clone size: many
J gene: TRBJ1-1
V gene: TRBV11-3
D gene: NA

CDR3 protein: CASSLATDSAYGYTF
CDR3 DNA: TGTGCCAGCAGCTTAGCAACGGACAGTGCCTATGGCTACACCTTC
clone size: NA
J gene: TRBJ1-2
V gene: TRBV7-9
D gene: NA

CDR3 protein: CASSLGQTTNEKLFF
CDR3 DNA: TGCGCCAGCAGCTTGGGACAAACAACTAATGAAAAACTGTTTTTT
clone size: NA
J gene: TRBJ1-4
V gene: TRBV5-1
D gene: NA

CDR3 protein: CAWTIRAGKNTEAFF
CDR3 DNA: TGTGCCTGGACCATACGAGCGGGTAAGAACACTGAAGCTTTCTTT
clone size: NA
J gene: TRBJ1-1
V gene: TRBV30
D gene: NA

CDR3 protein: CASSIGSGQVSYEQYF
CDR3 DNA: TGTGCCAGTAGTATAGGCTCGGGACAGGTCTCCTACGAGCAGTACTTC
clone size: NA
J gene: TRBJ2-7
V gene: TRBV19
D gene: TRBD1

CDR3 protein: CAISERVGTQYF
CDR3 DNA: TGTGCCATCAGTGAAAGGGTTGGCACGCAGTATTTT
clone size: NA
J gene: TRBJ2-3
V gene: TRBV10-3
D gene: NA

CDR3 protein: CAIKGTGNADTQYF
CDR3 DNA: TGTGCCATCAAAGGGACAGGGAACGCAGATACGCAGTATTTT
clone size: NA
J gene: TRBJ2-3
V gene: TRBV10-3
D gene: TRBD1

CDR3 protein: CASSLGGLAGAYEQYF
CDR3 DNA: TGTGCCAGCAGCTTAGGAGGACTAGCGGGAGCCTACGAGCAGTACTTC
clone size: NA
J gene: TRBJ2-7
V gene: TRBV7-2
D gene: TRBD2

CDR3 protein: CASSEFNYGYTF
CDR3 DNA: TGTGCCAGCAGTGAATTTAACTATGGCTACACCTTC
clone size: NA
J gene: TRBJ1-2
V gene: TRBV2
D gene: NA

CDR3 protein: CASSPDRVQPQHF
CDR3 DNA: TGTGCCAGCAGTCCAGACCGGGTTCAGCCCCAGCATTTT
clone size: few
J gene: TRBJ1-5
V gene: TRBV6-1
D gene: NA

CDR3 protein: CASSWGQLIGSGELFF
CDR3 DNA: TGTGCCAGCAGCTGGGGACAGTTAATAGGATCCGGGGAGCTGTTTTTT
clone size: NA
J gene: TRBJ2-2
V gene: TRBV7-2
D gene: TRBD1

CDR3 protein: CASSSPGLAGTQYF
CDR3 DNA: TGTGCCAGCAGCTCGCCGGGACTAGCGGGTACGCAGTATTTT
clone size: NA
J gene: TRBJ2-3
V gene: TRBV7-9
D gene: TRBD2

CDR3 protein: CASSYGGREGGYTF
CDR3 DNA: TGTGCCAGCAGTTACGGCGGCAGGGAAGGTGGCTACACCTTC
clone size: once
J gene: TRBJ1-2
V gene: TRBV6-6
D gene: NA

CDR3 protein: CASSPGTGGTEAFF
CDR3 DNA: TGCGCCAGCAGCCCTGGGACAGGGGGAACTGAAGCTTTCTTT
clone size: few
J gene: TRBJ1-1
V gene: TRBV5-1
D gene: TRBD1

CDR3 protein: CASSLSGGYGYTF
CDR3 DNA: TGTGCCAGCAGCTTATCTGGGGGATACGGCTACACCTTC
clone size: NA
J gene: TRBJ1-2
V gene: TRBV11-2
D gene: NA

CDR3 protein: CASAAQGASGGIQYF
CDR3 DNA: TGTGCCAGCGCGGCGCAAGGGGCTAGCGGGGGGATACAGTACTTC
clone size: NA
J gene: TRBJ2-4
V gene: TRBV19
D gene: TRBD2

CDR3 protein: CASSELAGGEGTQYF
CDR3 DNA: TGTGCCAGCAGCGAACTAGCGGGGGGAGAGGGGACCCAGTACTTC
clone size: NA
J gene: TRBJ2-5
V gene: TRBV7-9
D gene: TRBD2

CDR3 protein: CASSKEGETSEQYF
CDR3 DNA: TGTGCCAGCAGCAAAGAGGGGGAGACATCCGAGCAGTACTTC
clone size: few
J gene: TRBJ2-7
V gene: TRBV21-1
D gene: NA

CDR3 protein: CASSLGDYVSTDTQYF
CDR3 DNA: TGTGCCAGCAGCTTAGGGGACTACGTGAGCACAGATACGCAGTATTTT
clone size: NA
J gene: TRBJ2-3
V gene: TRBV7-6
D gene: TRBD2

CDR3 protein: CASSGTSAFSSYEQYF
CDR3 DNA: TGTGCCAGCAGTGGTACTAGCGCCTTTAGCTCCTACGAGCAGTACTTC
clone size: NA
J gene: TRBJ2-7
V gene: TRBV2
D gene: TRBD2

CDR3 protein: CASSLANTRVGANVLTF
CDR3 DNA: TGTGCCAGCAGCTTAGCGAACACCCGGGTTGGTGCCAACGTCCTGACTTTC
clone size: NA
J gene: TRBJ2-6
V gene: TRBV7-2
D gene: NA

CDR3 protein: CTASTGPVTQYF
CDR3 DNA: TGTACGGCCTCGACGGGGCCCGTTACGCAGTATTTT
clone size: once
J gene: TRBJ2-3
V gene: TRBV7-9
D gene: NA

CDR3 protein: CASSSRRREANEQFF
CDR3 DNA: TGTGCCAGCAGCTCCCGCCGCCGGGAAGCCAATGAGCAGTTCTTC
clone size: NA
J gene: TRBJ2-1
V gene: TRBV7-2
D gene: NA

CDR3 protein: CASSFDADEGGWIGELFF
CDR3 DNA: TGTGCCAGCAGTTTTGATGCGGATGAGGGAGGGTGGATCGGGGAGCTGTTTTTT
clone size: NA
J gene: TRBJ2-2
V gene: TRBV27
D gene: TRBD2

CDR3 protein: CASSPGGTGGLPPYEQYF
CDR3 DNA: TGTGCCAGCTCACCAGGGGGTACAGGGGGTCTACCTCCTTACGAGCAGTACTTC
clone size: NA
J gene: TRBJ2-7
V gene: TRBV18
D gene: TRBD1

CDR3 protein: CASSQDLGFGNTIYF
CDR3 DNA: TGTGCCAGCAGCCAAGATCTGGGATTCGGAAACACCATATATTTT
clone size: once
J gene: TRBJ1-3
V gene: TRBV4-2
D gene: NA